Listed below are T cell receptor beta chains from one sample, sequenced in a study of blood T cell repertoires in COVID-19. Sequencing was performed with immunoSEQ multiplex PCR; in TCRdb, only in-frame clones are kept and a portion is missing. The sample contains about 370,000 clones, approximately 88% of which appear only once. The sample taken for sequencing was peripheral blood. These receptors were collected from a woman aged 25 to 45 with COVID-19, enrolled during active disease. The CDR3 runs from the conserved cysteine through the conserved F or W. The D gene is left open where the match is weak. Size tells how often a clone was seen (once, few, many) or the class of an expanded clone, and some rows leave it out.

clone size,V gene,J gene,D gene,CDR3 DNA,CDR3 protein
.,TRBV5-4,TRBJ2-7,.,TGTGCCAGCAGCCACGCAGGGGGGTTTGGGATGGGCGAGCAGTACTTC,CASSHAGGFGMGEQYF
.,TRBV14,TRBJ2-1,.,TGTGCCAGCAGCCAAGAGTTGGGCAGGGGATTCTACAATGAGCAGTTCTTC,CASSQELGRGFYNEQFF
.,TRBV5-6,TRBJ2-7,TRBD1,TGTGCCAGCAGCCCCCCGGGACAGGGAGGCTACGAGCAGTACTTC,CASSPPGQGGYEQYF
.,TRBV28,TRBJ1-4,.,TGTGCCAGCAGTCCCGGACACTTTGAAAAACTGTTTTTT,CASSPGHFEKLFF
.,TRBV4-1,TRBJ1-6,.,TGCGCCAGCAGCCAAGGAACAGGGAATTCACCCCTCCACTTT,CASSQGTGNSPLHF
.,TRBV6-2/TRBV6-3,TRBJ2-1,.,TGTGCCAGCAGTTCGGGACAGCGGGTTTTAGACAATGAGCAGTTCTTC,CASSSGQRVLDNEQFF
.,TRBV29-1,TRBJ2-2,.,TGCAGCGTTGATGCTAGCGGGGAGCTGTTTTTT,CSVDASGELFF
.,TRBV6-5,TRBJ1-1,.,TGTGCCAGCAGCTCCGCCGGCGGGGAAGCTTTCTTT,CASSSAGGEAFF
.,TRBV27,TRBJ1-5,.,TGTGCCAGCAGCTCCCCCGGGTGGCCCCAGCATTTT,CASSSPGWPQHF
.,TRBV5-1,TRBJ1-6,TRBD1,TGCGCCAGCAGCTTGGATCCGGGACAGGGAAATTCACCCCTCCACTTT,CASSLDPGQGNSPLHF
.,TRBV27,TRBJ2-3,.,TGTGCCAGCAGTTTATCTGGCCCTAGTCGAGCTACGCAGTATTTT,CASSLSGPSRATQYF
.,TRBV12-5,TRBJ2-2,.,TGTGCTAGTGGACCCACCCCGACACCCGGGGAGCTGTTTTTT,CASGPTPTPGELFF
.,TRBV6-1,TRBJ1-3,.,TGTGCCAGCAGTGAAGCAACAGCTGGAAACACCATATATTTT,CASSEATAGNTIYF
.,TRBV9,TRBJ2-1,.,TGTGCCAGCAGCGTACAGGGGGGAAATCACAATGAGCAGTTCTTC,CASSVQGGNHNEQFF
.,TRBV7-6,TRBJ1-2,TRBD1,TGTGCCAGCAGCCCGGGCCCGGGACAGAACTATGGCTACACCTTC,CASSPGPGQNYGYTF
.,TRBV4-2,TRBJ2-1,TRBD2,TGTGCCAGCAGCCAGGACCTAGCGGGGGAAAGCGGTGAGCAGTTCTTC,CASSQDLAGESGEQFF
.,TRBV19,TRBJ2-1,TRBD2,TGTGCCAGTAGCCTCAGCGGGAGGAGGGTCGATGAGCAGTTCTTC,CASSLSGRRVDEQFF
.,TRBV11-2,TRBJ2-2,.,TGTGCCAGCAGCTTAGGACAGTACACCGGGGAGCTGTTTTTT,CASSLGQYTGELFF
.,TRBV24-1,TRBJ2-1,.,TGTGCCACCAGTGACCCAGGACTTTACAATGAGCAGTTCTTC,CATSDPGLYNEQFF
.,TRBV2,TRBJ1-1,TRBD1,TGTGCCAGCCCCGACAGGGGGCTACAGAACACTGAAGCTTTCTTT,CASPDRGLQNTEAFF
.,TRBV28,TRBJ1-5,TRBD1,TGTGCCAGCAGTTTCGACAGGGAGGTGAATCAGCCCCAGCATTTT,CASSFDREVNQPQHF
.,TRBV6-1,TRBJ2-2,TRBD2,TGTGCCAGCAGTGAAGCTGAGCGGGAAGTTACCGGGGAGCTGTTTTTT,CASSEAEREVTGELFF
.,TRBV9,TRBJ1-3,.,TGTGCCAGCAGCGTAGGCCCCGGCAGGCAAGCTGGAAACACCATATATTTT,CASSVGPGRQAGNTIYF
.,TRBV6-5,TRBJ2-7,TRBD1,TGTGCCAGCAGTTATTCCGGGACAGGGGGCGACGAGCAGTACTTC,CASSYSGTGGDEQYF
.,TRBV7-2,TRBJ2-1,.,TGTGCCAGCAGCATAGACTATCGAATCTACAATGAGCAGTTCTTC,CASSIDYRIYNEQFF
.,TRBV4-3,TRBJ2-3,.,TGCGCCAGCAGCCAAGGGACACAGACTAGCACAGATACGCAGTATTTT,CASSQGTQTSTDTQYF
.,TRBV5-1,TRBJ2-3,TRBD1,TGCGCCAGCAGCTGGGGGACAGGGTCTAGCACAGATACGCAGTATTTT,CASSWGTGSSTDTQYF
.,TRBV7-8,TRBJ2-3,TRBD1,TGTGCCAGCAGTCCCCTCGGGACAGGGGGTTTAACAGATACGCAGTATTTT,CASSPLGTGGLTDTQYF
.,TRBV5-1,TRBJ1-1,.,TGCGCCAGCAGCCCGTCCCCTCGTAGGAACACTGAAGCTTTCTTT,CASSPSPRRNTEAFF
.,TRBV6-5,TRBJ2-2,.,TGTGCCAGCAGTTACCATCGGCGGACGAACACCGGGGAGCTGTTTTTT,CASSYHRRTNTGELFF
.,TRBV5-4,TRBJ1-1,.,TGTGCCAGCAGTATTGGGGCTGGTACTGAAGCTTTCTTT,CASSIGAGTEAFF
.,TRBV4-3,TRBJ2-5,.,TGCGCCAGCAGCCAAGGAGATCAAGGGGTTCAAGAGACCCAGTACTTC,CASSQGDQGVQETQYF
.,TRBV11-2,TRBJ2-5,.,TGTGCCAGCAGCACCCAGGGGTACCAAGAGACCCAGTACTTC,CASSTQGYQETQYF
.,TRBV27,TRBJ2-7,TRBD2,TGTGCCAGCAGTTTGGGAGGGTCCTACGAGCAGTACTTC,CASSLGGSYEQYF
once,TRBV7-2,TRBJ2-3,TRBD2,TGTGCCAGCAGCCTGATAGCGGGGGCCGGGGCAGATACGCAGTATTTT,CASSLIAGAGADTQYF
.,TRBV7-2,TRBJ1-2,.,TGTGCCAGCAGCTTAGCGCCAGATCCCTATGGCTACACCTTC,CASSLAPDPYGYTF
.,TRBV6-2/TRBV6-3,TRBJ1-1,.,TGTGCCAGCAGTACAGACACTGAAGCTTTCTTT,CASSTDTEAFF
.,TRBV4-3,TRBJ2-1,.,TGCGCCAGCAGCCAAGACGGCGGGAATGAGCAGTTCTTC,CASSQDGGNEQFF
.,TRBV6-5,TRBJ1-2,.,TGTGCCAGCAGTCGGGACACGAACTATGGCTACACCTTC,CASSRDTNYGYTF
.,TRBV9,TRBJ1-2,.,TGTGCCAGCAGCCTAACGACCAAAACAGGGATCCTTGGCTATGGCTACACCTTC,CASSLTTKTGILGYGYTF
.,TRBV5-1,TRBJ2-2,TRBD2,TGCGCCAGCAGCTTGGGGCTAGCGGGCACCGGGGAGCTGTTTTTT,CASSLGLAGTGELFF
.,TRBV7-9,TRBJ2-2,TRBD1,TGTGCCAGCAGCCCCAGACAGGGGGCCAATACCGGTACTTGGGAGCTGTTTTTT,CASSPRQGANTGTWELFF
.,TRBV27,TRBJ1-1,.,TGTGCCAGCAGTTCCCCAGTACGGGACACTGAAGCTTTCTTT,CASSSPVRDTEAFF
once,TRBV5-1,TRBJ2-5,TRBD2,TGCGCCAGCAGCTTGGGACTAGCGGGGAACTCGGGGGAGACCCAGTACTTC,CASSLGLAGNSGETQYF